Below are 13 T cell receptor beta chains sequenced from a single sample in a study of identifying expanded T cells in peripheral blood. This table comes from immunoSEQ multiplex PCR, and its TCRdb copy is limited to in-frame clones, with some not included. The repertoire holds approximately 110,000 clones, more than 85% seen once, with about a sixth in the top ten. The sequencing sample was made of blood. The receptor set was obtained from a person aged 18-69 years in good health.

The chain employs TRBV6-5 and TRBJ2-5; D is undetermined. Germline V lookup: CDR1 MNHEY, CDR2 SVGAGI. The CDR3 has 15 residues. V lost 0 bases, J lost 0 bases, and 8 bases lay in between. CDR3 sequence: CASSYSFEDQETQYF. Written as DNA, the CDR3 is TGTGCCAGCAGTTACTCCTTCGAGGACCAAGAGACCCAGTACTTC.

The V and J genes are TRBV19 and TRBJ2-2; D ambiguous. The germline V and J ends were trimmed by 0 bases and 5 bases, with 7 bases remaining between them. There are 14 residues in the CDR3. Germline lookup yields CDR1 LNHDA and CDR2 SQIVND (reference sequence). The CDR3 nucleotides are TGTGCCAGTAGTATAGATCGAATAACCGGGGAGCTGTTTTTT. Translation gives CASSIDRITGELFF.

This chain uses TRBV4-3 with TRBJ2-5; the match to TRBD2 covers 9 bases. The germline V gene encodes CDR1 LGHNA and CDR2 YSLEER. The CDR3 runs 17 residues. The J segment lost 5 bases and the V segment lost 0 bases, leaving 10 bases of the junction unmatched. The CDR3 sequence: CASSQDNPAGGGETQYF. For the CDR3, the DNA is TGCGCCAGCAGCCAAGATAACCCGGCGGGAGGGGGCGAGACCCAGTACTTC.

V is TRBV7-2 and J is TRBJ1-2; weak D call: TRBD1 (6 bases). Germline V gene sequence: CDR1 SGHTA, CDR2 FQGNSA. CDR3 length: 12 amino acids. Trimming left V 5 bases short and J 8 bases short, with 12 bases between. The CDR3: CASSTHRDGYTF. Written as DNA, the CDR3 is TGTGCCAGCAGCACCCACAGGGACGGCTACACCTTC. The whole variable domain, filled in from reference TRBV7-2 and TRBJ1-2, reads GAGVSQSPSNKVTEKGKDVELRCDPISGHTALYWYRQSLGQGLEFLIYFQGNSAPDKSGLPSDRFSAERTGGSVSTLTIQRTQQEDSAVYLCASSTHRDGYTFGSGTRLTVV.

This clone has a single count. The chain uses TRBV6-5 and TRBJ2-7; 7 bases line up with TRBD2. Trimming at V came to 8 bases and at J to 3 bases, leaving 10 bases not matched to a gene. This CDR3 comprises 14 residues. Germline CDR1 MNHEY, CDR2 SVGAGI. The CDR3 sequence: CASRETGLVYEQYF. The CDR3 region has the DNA TGTGCCAGCCGAGAAACAGGACTAGTCTACGAGCAGTACTTC.

The V and J genes are TRBV27 and TRBJ2-7, with D maybe TRBD1 (6 bases). CDR1 is MNHEY, CDR2 SMNVEV, per germline (reference sequence). The CDR3 is 17 residues long. The V end lost 2 bases, the J end lost 1 base, and 18 bases lay between the germline ends. CDR3 coding DNA: TGTGCCAGCAGTTTAAGTCGTCACAGGGCGGCGTCCTACGAGCAGTACTTC. Residues: CASSLSRHRAASYEQYF.

The CDR3 nucleotides are TGTGCCAGCAGCTTGGTTGGACAGATTAATTCACCCCTCCACTTT. Translating gives CASSLVGQINSPLHF. The chain carries TRBV5-5 and TRBJ1-6; possible D gene TRBD1, 6 bases. There are 15 residues in the CDR3. Trimming left V 0 bases short and J 6 bases short, with 10 bases between. Germline loops: CDR1 SGHKS, CDR2 YYEKEE (reference sequence).

The CDR3 loop reads CASSLGGSYGYTF. The CDR3 DNA is TGTGCCAGCAGCTTAGGGGGGAGCTATGGCTACACCTTC. The chain joins TRBV7-9 to TRBJ1-2, with a tentative D call TRBD1 (5 bases). Deletions cut 1 base from V and 4 bases from J, with 7 bases between. The germline CDR1 and CDR2 sequences are SEHNR and FQNEAQ (reference sequence). The CDR3 contains 13 residues.

The gene calls are TRBV9 and TRBJ2-7, with 8 bases matching TRBD2. Germline-derived CDR1 and CDR2 are SGDLS and YYNGEE. This CDR3 region has 15 residues. J was trimmed by 2 bases and V by 2 bases; bases with no gene match: 6. Written as DNA, the CDR3 is TGTGCCAGCAGCGTCGGGGGGGGCACGGCCTACGAGCAGTACTTC. This translates into CASSVGGGTAYEQYF. Full variable domain (remainder filled in from reference TRBV9 and TRBJ2-7): DSGVTQTPKHLITATGQRVTLRCSPRSGDLSVYWYQQSLDQGLQFLIQYYNGEERAKGNILERFSAQQFPDLHSELNLSSLELGDSALYFCASSVGGGTAYEQYFGPGTRLTVT.

This clone was recorded only once. The chain links TRBV19 to TRBJ1-3, with 10 bases aligning to TRBD1. This CDR3 has 15 residues. Losses at the gene ends were 5 bases for V and 0 bases for J; bases not matched to a gene: 1. CDR1 and CDR2 from the germline V gene are LNHDA and SQIVND (reference sequence). This chain's CDR3 is CASSRQGASGNTIYF. DNA of the CDR3: TGTGCCAGTAGTCGACAGGGGGCCTCTGGAAACACCATATATTTT.

The CDR3 DNA sequence: TGTGCCAGCAGCTCCAAGACAGGGTGGGAAGCTTTCTTT. Amino acids: CASSSKTGWEAFF. This rearrangement joins TRBV13 to TRBJ1-1; TRBD1 agrees at 7 bases. The CDR3 is 13 amino acids. CDR1 and CDR2 (germline): PRHDT, FYEKMQ (reference sequence). V shed 4 bases and J 8 bases; nucleotides not matched to a gene: 7. Complete variable domain (other parts from reference TRBV13 and TRBJ1-1): AAGVIQSPRHLIKEKRETATLKCYPIPRHDTVYWYQQGPGQDPQFLISFYEKMQSDKGSIPDRFSAQQFSDYHSELNMSSLELGDSALYFCASSSKTGWEAFFGQGTRLTVV.

The V call is TRBV5-6, the J call TRBJ2-2; D uncertain. The V end was cut by 4 bases, the J end by 8 bases, with 21 bases between. Germline V gene data show CDR1 as SGHDT and CDR2 as YYEEEE. The CDR3 loop spans 16 amino acids. The CDR3 loop is CASSPTLPGSPGELFF. CDR3 in DNA: TGTGCCAGCAGCCCGACTCTCCCCGGGTCCCCTGGGGAGCTGTTTTTT.

This clone has just one count. This chain connects TRBV6-5 to TRBJ1-6; no clear D gene. The V end was cut by 0 bases, the J end by 10 bases, with 16 bases between. The CDR3 covers 16 residues. CDR1 is MNHEY and CDR2 is SVGAGI in the germline V gene. CDR3 sequence reads: CASSYSNQSPWSPLHF. The DNA of the CDR3 is TGTGCCAGCAGTTACTCTAACCAGTCGCCTTGGTCACCCCTCCACTTT.